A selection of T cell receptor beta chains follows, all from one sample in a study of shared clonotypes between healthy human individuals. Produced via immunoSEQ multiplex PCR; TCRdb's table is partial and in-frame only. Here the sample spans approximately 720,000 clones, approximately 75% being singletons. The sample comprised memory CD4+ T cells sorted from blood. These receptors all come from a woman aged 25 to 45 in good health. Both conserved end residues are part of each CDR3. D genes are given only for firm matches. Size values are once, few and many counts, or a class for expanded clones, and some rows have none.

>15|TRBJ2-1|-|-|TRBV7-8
TGTGCCAGCAGCTTAGTCGGGAGATCCTTCAATGAGCAGTTCTTC
CASSLVGRSFNEQFF
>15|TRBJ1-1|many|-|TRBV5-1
TGCGCCAGCAGCTTCCAGGGACCCGAGAACACTGAAGCTTTCTTT
CASSFQGPENTEAFF
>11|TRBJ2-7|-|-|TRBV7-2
TGTGCCAGCAGCAGGAGCAACGAGCAGTACTTC
CASSRSNEQYF
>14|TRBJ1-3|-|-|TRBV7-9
TGTGCCAGCAGCTCACAAGCTTTTGGAAACACCATATATTTT
CASSSQAFGNTIYF
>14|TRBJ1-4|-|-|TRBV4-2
TGTGCCAGCAGCCAAGGACAATCCTATGAAAAACTGTTTTTT
CASSQGQSYEKLFF
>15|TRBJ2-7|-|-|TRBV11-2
TGTGCCAGCAGCTTAGAAAGAGGGCCAACCTACGAGCAGTACTTC
CASSLERGPTYEQYF
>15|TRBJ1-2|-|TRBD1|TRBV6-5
TGTGCCAGCAGTTCCACAGGGGCCCAAAACTATGGCTACACCTTC
CASSSTGAQNYGYTF
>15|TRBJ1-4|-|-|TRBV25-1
TGTGCCAGCAGTACGTTGGGTGGTACTAATGAAAAACTGTTTTTT
CASSTLGGTNEKLFF
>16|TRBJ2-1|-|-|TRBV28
TGTGCCAGCAGTGGTGTGGGGGCGCCCACCTACAATGAGCAGTTCTTC
CASSGVGAPTYNEQFF
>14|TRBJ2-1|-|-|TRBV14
TGTGCCAGCAGCCAAGGGGGGTCCTACAATGAGCAGTTCTTC
CASSQGGSYNEQFF
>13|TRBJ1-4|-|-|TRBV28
TGTGCCAGCAGAGATAGGGCTGGGGAAAAACTGTTTTTT
CASRDRAGEKLFF
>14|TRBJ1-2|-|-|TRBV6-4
TGTGCCAGCAGTGCTTCGGACACGGCGGGTGGCTACACCTTC
CASSASDTAGGYTF
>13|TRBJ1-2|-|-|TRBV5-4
TGTGCCAGCAGCCTCGACAGCCAGGGAGGCTACACCTTC
CASSLDSQGGYTF
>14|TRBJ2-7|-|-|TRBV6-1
TGTGCCAGCACCCGGGACTTCAATTCCTACGAGCAGTACTTC
CASTRDFNSYEQYF
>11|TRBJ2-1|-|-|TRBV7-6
TGTGCCTCGGGGAACTACAATGAGCAGTTCTTC
CASGNYNEQFF
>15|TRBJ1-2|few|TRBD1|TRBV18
TGTGCCAGCTCACCAAATGGACAGGAAAACTATGGCTACACCTTC
CASSPNGQENYGYTF
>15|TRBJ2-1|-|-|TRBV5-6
TGTGCCAGCAGCGGGAGAGACAGCTCCTACAATGAGCAGTTCTTC
CASSGRDSSYNEQFF
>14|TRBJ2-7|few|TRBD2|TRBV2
TGTGCCAGCAGGAGGGCTAGCGGGTCCTACGAGCAGTACTTC
CASRRASGSYEQYF
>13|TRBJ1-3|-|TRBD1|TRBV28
TGTGCCAGCCGGGACAGCTCTGGAAACACCATATATTTT
CASRDSSGNTIYF
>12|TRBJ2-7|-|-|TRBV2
TGTGCCAGCAGTGGCAGGGGAAACGAGCAGTACTTC
CASSGRGNEQYF
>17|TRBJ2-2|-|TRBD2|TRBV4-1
TGCGCCAGCAGCCAGCCAAGTAGAGGGAGGGCCGCCGGGGAGCTGTTTTTT
CASSQPSRGRAAGELFF
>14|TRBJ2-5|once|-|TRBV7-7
TGTGCCAGCAGCTTAGCGGGAACGCGGGAGACCCAGTACTTC
CASSLAGTRETQYF
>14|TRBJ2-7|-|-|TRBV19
TGTGCCAGTAGTACCGGGACGGTGTCCTACGAGCAGTACTTC
CASSTGTVSYEQYF
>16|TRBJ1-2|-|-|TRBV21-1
TGTGCCAGCAGCCGCCTATTGTGGGACCCTAACTATGGCTACACCTTC
CASSRLLWDPNYGYTF
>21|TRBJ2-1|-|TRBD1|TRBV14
TGTGCCAGCAGCCGACTTCCGGGACAGGGCTCGGCGGTTAGCTCCTACAATGAGCAGTTCTTC
CASSRLPGQGSAVSSYNEQFF
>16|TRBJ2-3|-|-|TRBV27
TGTGCCAGCAGTCCCCGGGTAGCGGCCTACACAGATACGCAGTATTTT
CASSPRVAAYTDTQYF
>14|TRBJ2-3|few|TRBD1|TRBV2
TGTGCCAGCTTGGGACAGTTCAACACAGATACGCAGTATTTT
CASLGQFNTDTQYF
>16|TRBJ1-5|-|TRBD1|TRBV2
TGTGCCAGCAGTGAAGCGGGGGGGACAGTCAATCAGCCCCAGCATTTT
CASSEAGGTVNQPQHF
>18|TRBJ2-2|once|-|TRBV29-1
TGCAGCGTAAGTGGGGCCTCAGGACAGACCACGAACACCGGGGAGCTGTTTTTT
CSVSGASGQTTNTGELFF
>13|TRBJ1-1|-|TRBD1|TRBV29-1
TGCAGCGCAGACAGGGAAGGAGGCACTGAAGCTTTCTTT
CSADREGGTEAFF
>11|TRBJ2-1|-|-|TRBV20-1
TGCAGTGCTAGGGGAGACAATGAGCAGTTCTTC
CSARGDNEQFF
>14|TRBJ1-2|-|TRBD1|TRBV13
TGTGCCAGCAGCGAGATGACAGGGAAGAGTGGCTACACCTTC
CASSEMTGKSGYTF
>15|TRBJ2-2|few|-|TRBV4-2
TGTGCCAGCAGCCTTGCCCTAAGGTCGGCCGGGGAGCTGTTTTTT
CASSLALRSAGELFF
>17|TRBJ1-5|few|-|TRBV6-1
TGTGCCAGCAGTGACCTCCCGGGGGTCCCTGGCAATCAGCCCCAGCATTTT
CASSDLPGVPGNQPQHF
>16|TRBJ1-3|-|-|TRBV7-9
TGTGCCAGCAGCCCCATGGACAGAGGGATGGGAAACACCATATATTTT
CASSPMDRGMGNTIYF
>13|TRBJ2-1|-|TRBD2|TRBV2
TGTGCCAGCAGGGACGGACTAGACAATGAGCAGTTCTTC
CASRDGLDNEQFF
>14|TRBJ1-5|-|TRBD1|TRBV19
TGTGCCAGTAGCATACAGGGGACATCGGGGGCCCAGCATTTT
CASSIQGTSGAQHF
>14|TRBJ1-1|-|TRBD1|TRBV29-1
TGCAGCGCCAGTAGACAGGGATCGAACACTGAAGCTTTCTTT
CSASRQGSNTEAFF
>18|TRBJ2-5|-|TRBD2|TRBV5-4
TGTGCCAGCAGCCCAGGGACTAGCGGGAGAGGGAACCAAGAGACCCAGTACTTC
CASSPGTSGRGNQETQYF
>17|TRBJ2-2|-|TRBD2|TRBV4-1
TGCGCCAGCAGCCCGGGACTAGCGAAGACGAACACCGGGGAGCTGTTTTTT
CASSPGLAKTNTGELFF
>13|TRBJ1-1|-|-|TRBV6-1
TGTGCCAGCAGATTGCAGGGGAACACTGAAGCTTTCTTT
CASRLQGNTEAFF
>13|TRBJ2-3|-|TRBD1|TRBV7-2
TGTGCCAGCAGCCCGTCACCGGGACAGAGGCAGTATTTT
CASSPSPGQRQYF
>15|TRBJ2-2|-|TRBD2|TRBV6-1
TGTGCCAGCTATCGCGGGCGGGAGGACACCGGGGAGCTGTTTTTT
CASYRGREDTGELFF
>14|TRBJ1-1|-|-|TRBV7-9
TGTGCCAGCAGCTTAGACAGGGATAACACTGAAGCTTTCTTT
CASSLDRDNTEAFF
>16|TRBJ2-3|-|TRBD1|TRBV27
TGTGCCAGCAGCATTCAAGGGACAGGGGGCTTGAATACGCAGTATTTT
CASSIQGTGGLNTQYF
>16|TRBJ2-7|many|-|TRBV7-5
TGTGTCAGAAGCTTAGCCGGGGAGGGGAGGTCCTACGAGCAGTACTTC
CVRSLAGEGRSYEQYF
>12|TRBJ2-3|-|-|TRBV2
TGTGCCAGCAGTGACCCTGCAGATACGCAGTATTTT
CASSDPADTQYF
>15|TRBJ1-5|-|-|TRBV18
TGTGCCAGCTCTCTAGGGGGTTCTAACAATCAGCCCCAGCATTTT
CASSLGGSNNQPQHF
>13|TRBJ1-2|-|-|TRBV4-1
TGCGCCAGCAGCAGGGGTGTCGTCTATGGCTACACCTTC
CASSRGVVYGYTF
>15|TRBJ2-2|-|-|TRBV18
TGTGCCAGCACACCGAGGGGGGCGAACACCGGGGAGCTGTTTTTT
CASTPRGANTGELFF
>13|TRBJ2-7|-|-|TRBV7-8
TGTGCCAGCAGCTACGGTGGGGGCGGCGAGCAGTACTTC
CASSYGGGGEQYF
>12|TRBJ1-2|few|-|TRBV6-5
TGTGCCAGCAGGATGGAGGGGTATGGCTACACCTTC
CASRMEGYGYTF
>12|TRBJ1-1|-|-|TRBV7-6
TGTGCCAGCAGCCCCAATGCGGCACCAGCTTTCTTT
CASSPNAAPAFF
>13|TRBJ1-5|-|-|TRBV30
TGTGCCTGGGCACAGAATAGCAATCAGCCCCAGCATTTT
CAWAQNSNQPQHF
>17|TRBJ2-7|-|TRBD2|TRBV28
TGTGCCAGCAGTACCACGTCAGCTAGCGGGAGAGGGTACGAGCAGTACTTC
CASSTTSASGRGYEQYF
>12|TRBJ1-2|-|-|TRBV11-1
TGTGCCAGCAGCTTAGTAAGGCAAGGCTACACCTTC
CASSLVRQGYTF
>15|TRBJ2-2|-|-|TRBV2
TGTGCCAGCAGTGAGGGACTCTATAGAACCGGGGAGCTGTTTTTT
CASSEGLYRTGELFF
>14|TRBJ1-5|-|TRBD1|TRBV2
TGTGCCACCCAGGGGGGGGTTCCCAATCAGCCCCAGCATTTT
CATQGGVPNQPQHF
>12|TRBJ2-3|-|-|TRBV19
TGTGCCAGTAGTGACCACACAGATACGCAGTATTTT
CASSDHTDTQYF
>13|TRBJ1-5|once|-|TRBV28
TGTGCCAGCAGTTTACAGGCATTCCAGCCCCAGCATTTT
CASSLQAFQPQHF